Sequencing of this T cell receptor (beta chain) was carried out in a study of T cell responses to AZD1222 COVID-19 vaccine. The repertoire was sequenced with immunoSEQ multiplex PCR; TCRdb's copy has only in-frame clones and lacks some. The sample includes about 130,000 clones, roughly nine tenths of them seen just once. CDR3 length: 14 amino acids. Trimming removed 2 bases at V and 4 bases at J, with 11 bases between. From germline, CDR1 is MNHEY and CDR2 SMNVEV (reference sequence). The material was peripheral blood, obtained 28 days after the second AZD1222 dose. This chain uses TRBV27 with TRBJ1-1; D may be TRBD1 (6 bases). The sequence was obtained from an adult who received the AZD1222 COVID-19 vaccine. CDR3 in amino acids: CASSLVRGVTEAFF. The DNA for the CDR3 is TGTGCCAGCAGTTTAGTCAGGGGAGTCACTGAAGCTTTCTTT.